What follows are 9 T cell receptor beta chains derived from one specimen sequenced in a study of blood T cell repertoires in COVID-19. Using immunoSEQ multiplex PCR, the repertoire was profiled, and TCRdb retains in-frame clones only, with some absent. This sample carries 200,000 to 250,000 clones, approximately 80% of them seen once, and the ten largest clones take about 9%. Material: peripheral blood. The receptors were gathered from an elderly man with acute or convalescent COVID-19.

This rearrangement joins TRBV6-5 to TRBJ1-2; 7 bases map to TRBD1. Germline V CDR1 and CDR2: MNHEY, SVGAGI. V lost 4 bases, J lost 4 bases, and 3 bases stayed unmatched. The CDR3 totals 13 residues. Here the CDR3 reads CASSSDRVYGYTF. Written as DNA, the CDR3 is TGTGCCAGCAGTTCCGACAGGGTCTATGGCTACACCTTC.

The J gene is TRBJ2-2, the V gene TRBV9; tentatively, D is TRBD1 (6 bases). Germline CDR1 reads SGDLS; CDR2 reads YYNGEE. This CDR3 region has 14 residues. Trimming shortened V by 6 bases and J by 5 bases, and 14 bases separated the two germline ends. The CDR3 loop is CASTRGSTTGELFF. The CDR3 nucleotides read TGTGCCAGCACCAGGGGCAGTACGACCGGGGAGCTGTTTTTT.

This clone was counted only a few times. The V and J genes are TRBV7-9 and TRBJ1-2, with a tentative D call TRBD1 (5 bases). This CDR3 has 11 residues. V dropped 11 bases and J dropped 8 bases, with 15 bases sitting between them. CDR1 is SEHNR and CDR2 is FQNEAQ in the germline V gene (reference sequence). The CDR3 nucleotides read TGTGCCGCTTACGGGAGGGGAGGCTACACCTTC. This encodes CAAYGRGGYTF.

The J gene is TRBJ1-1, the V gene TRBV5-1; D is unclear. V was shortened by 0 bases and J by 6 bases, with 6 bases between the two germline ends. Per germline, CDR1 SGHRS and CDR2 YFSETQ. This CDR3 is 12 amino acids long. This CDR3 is CASSLGSAEAFF. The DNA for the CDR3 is TGCGCCAGCAGCTTGGGTTCCGCTGAAGCTTTCTTT.

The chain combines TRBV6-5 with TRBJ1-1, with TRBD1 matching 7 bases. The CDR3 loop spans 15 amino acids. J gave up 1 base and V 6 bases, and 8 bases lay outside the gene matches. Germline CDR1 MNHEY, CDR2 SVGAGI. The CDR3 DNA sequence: TGTGCCAGCAGCCGTAAGACAGGGAGGAACACTGAAGCTTTCTTT. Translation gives CASSRKTGRNTEAFF.

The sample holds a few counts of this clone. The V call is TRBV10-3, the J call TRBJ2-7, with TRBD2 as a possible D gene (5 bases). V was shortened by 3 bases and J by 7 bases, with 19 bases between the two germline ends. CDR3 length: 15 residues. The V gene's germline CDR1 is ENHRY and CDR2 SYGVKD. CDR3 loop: CAISEDGIPFEEQYF. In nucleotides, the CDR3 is TGTGCCATCAGTGAAGACGGGATTCCTTTTGAAGAGCAGTACTTC.

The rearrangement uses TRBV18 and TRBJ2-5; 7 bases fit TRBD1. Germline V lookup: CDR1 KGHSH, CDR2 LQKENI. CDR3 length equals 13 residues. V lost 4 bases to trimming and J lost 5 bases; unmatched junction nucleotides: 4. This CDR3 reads CASSQGQAETQYF. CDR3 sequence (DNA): TGTGCCAGCTCACAAGGACAGGCGGAGACCCAGTACTTC.

The CDR3, as DNA: TGTGCCAGCAGAACAGGGAGCTCTGGGGCCAACGTCCTGACTTTC. Encoded protein: CASRTGSSGANVLTF. The chain has TRBV6-5 and TRBJ2-6, with D tentatively TRBD1 (6 bases). The CDR3 runs to 15 residues. Germline V gene data show CDR1 as MNHEY and CDR2 as SVGAGI. Trimming left V 6 bases short and J 0 bases short, with 9 bases between.

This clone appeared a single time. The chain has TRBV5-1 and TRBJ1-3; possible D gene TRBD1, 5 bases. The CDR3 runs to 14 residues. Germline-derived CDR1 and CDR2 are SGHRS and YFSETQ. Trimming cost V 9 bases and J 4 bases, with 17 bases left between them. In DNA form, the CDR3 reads TGCGCCACCCGAGAAGGGGTTTTCGGAAACACCATATATTTT. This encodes CATREGVFGNTIYF.